Listed below are T cell receptor beta chains from one sample, sequenced in a study of blood T cell repertoires in COVID-19. Data came from immunoSEQ multiplex PCR; TCRdb stores just in-frame clones and leaves some out. The data show about 240,000 clones, about nine tenths seen once. The sequencing input was peripheral blood. Receptor source: a man aged 55 to 69 who had recovered from COVID-19. Each CDR3 is given with its conserved first and last residue. Fields, in order: CDR3 length, D gene, clone size, J gene, V gene, CDR3 DNA, CDR3 protein. The D gene is left open where the match is weak. A row's size may be missing; if present it is once, few, many or a size class.

CDR3 length: 11; D gene: -; clone size: -; J gene: TRBJ1-2; V gene: TRBV19; CDR3 DNA: TGTGCCAGTAGTAATCAATATGGCTACACCTTC; CDR3 protein: CASSNQYGYTF
CDR3 length: 14; D gene: -; clone size: -; J gene: TRBJ1-2; V gene: TRBV4-2; CDR3 DNA: TGTGCCAGCAGCCAAGATTCCAGGGGTCGGGGCTACACCTTC; CDR3 protein: CASSQDSRGRGYTF
CDR3 length: 14; D gene: TRBD1; clone size: -; J gene: TRBJ2-1; V gene: TRBV5-1; CDR3 DNA: TGCGCCAGCAGCTTGACACGCAGGGACAGTGAGCAGTTCTTC; CDR3 protein: CASSLTRRDSEQFF
CDR3 length: 12; D gene: -; clone size: -; J gene: TRBJ1-2; V gene: TRBV5-4; CDR3 DNA: TGTGCCAGCAGTCGAGTTAACTATGGCTACACCTTC; CDR3 protein: CASSRVNYGYTF
CDR3 length: 13; D gene: -; clone size: -; J gene: TRBJ2-2; V gene: TRBV24-1; CDR3 DNA: TGTGCCACCAATCGGGGGAACACCGGGGAGCTGTTTTTT; CDR3 protein: CATNRGNTGELFF
CDR3 length: 16; D gene: TRBD2; clone size: -; J gene: TRBJ2-3; V gene: TRBV5-4; CDR3 DNA: TGTGCCAGCAGCTTGAGACTAGCGGGGAGCACAGATACGCAGTATTTT; CDR3 protein: CASSLRLAGSTDTQYF
CDR3 length: 16; D gene: TRBD1; clone size: -; J gene: TRBJ1-5; V gene: TRBV18; CDR3 DNA: TGTGCCAGCTCACGACAGGGGACGGGGAGCAATCAGCCCCAGCATTTT; CDR3 protein: CASSRQGTGSNQPQHF
CDR3 length: 13; D gene: -; clone size: -; J gene: TRBJ2-5; V gene: TRBV3-1/TRBV3-2; CDR3 DNA: TGTGCCAGCAGGCCGGGACTTCAAGAGACCCAGTACTTC; CDR3 protein: CASRPGLQETQYF
CDR3 length: 14; D gene: TRBD2; clone size: -; J gene: TRBJ2-1; V gene: TRBV28; CDR3 DNA: TGTGCCAGCACCTGGGGGGGCTCCTACAATGAGCAGTTCTTC; CDR3 protein: CASTWGGSYNEQFF
CDR3 length: 13; D gene: -; clone size: once; J gene: TRBJ1-1; V gene: TRBV9; CDR3 DNA: TGTGCCAGCAGCGTAAGGACGGGGACTGAAGCTTTCTTT; CDR3 protein: CASSVRTGTEAFF
CDR3 length: 15; D gene: -; clone size: -; J gene: TRBJ1-4; V gene: TRBV20-1; CDR3 DNA: TGCAGTGCTAGTTCTCTCCTCGGTGATAATGAAAAACTGTTTTTT; CDR3 protein: CSASSLLGDNEKLFF
CDR3 length: 14; D gene: -; clone size: -; J gene: TRBJ2-1; V gene: TRBV5-6; CDR3 DNA: TGTGCCAGCAGCTTGGGGCAGCCTGGAGATGAGCAGTTCTTC; CDR3 protein: CASSLGQPGDEQFF
CDR3 length: 14; D gene: -; clone size: few; J gene: TRBJ1-1; V gene: TRBV7-8; CDR3 DNA: TGTGCCAGCAGCTTAGTGGGGGGGAACACTGAAGCTTTCTTT; CDR3 protein: CASSLVGGNTEAFF
CDR3 length: 14; D gene: TRBD1; clone size: -; J gene: TRBJ2-2; V gene: TRBV19; CDR3 DNA: TGTGCCAGTAGGAACAGGGGGAACACCGGGGAGCTGTTTTTT; CDR3 protein: CASRNRGNTGELFF
CDR3 length: 16; D gene: TRBD1; clone size: -; J gene: TRBJ1-5; V gene: TRBV9; CDR3 DNA: TGTGCCAGCAGCCCTGGACAGGGACATAGCAATCAGCCCCAGCATTTT; CDR3 protein: CASSPGQGHSNQPQHF
CDR3 length: 16; D gene: -; clone size: -; J gene: TRBJ2-7; V gene: TRBV6-9; CDR3 DNA: TGTGCCAGCAGTTATAATGGGCAACTTGGGTCCTACGAGCAGTACTTC; CDR3 protein: CASSYNGQLGSYEQYF
CDR3 length: 14; D gene: TRBD1; clone size: -; J gene: TRBJ1-3; V gene: TRBV6-6; CDR3 DNA: TGTGCCAGCAGCCGCCAGGGGGCTGGAAACACCATATATTTT; CDR3 protein: CASSRQGAGNTIYF
CDR3 length: 15; D gene: -; clone size: -; J gene: TRBJ1-1; V gene: TRBV3-1/TRBV3-2; CDR3 DNA: TGTGCCAGCAGCCAAGATGCGGGGCATGGATCTGAAGCTTTCTTT; CDR3 protein: CASSQDAGHGSEAFF
CDR3 length: 16; D gene: -; clone size: few; J gene: TRBJ1-5; V gene: TRBV24-1; CDR3 DNA: TGTGCCACCAGTGGGAGTCCCGCGCATGAAGCTCAGCCCCAGCATTTT; CDR3 protein: CATSGSPAHEAQPQHF
CDR3 length: 16; D gene: -; clone size: few; J gene: TRBJ1-6; V gene: TRBV6-5; CDR3 DNA: TGTGCCAGCAGTTATCTCGGGCGAGGAGGGGATTCACCCCTCCACTTT; CDR3 protein: CASSYLGRGGDSPLHF
CDR3 length: 15; D gene: TRBD2; clone size: -; J gene: TRBJ2-2; V gene: TRBV24-1; CDR3 DNA: TGTGCCACCACGCGGGGGGGCGTAAACACCGGGGAGCTGTTTTTT; CDR3 protein: CATTRGGVNTGELFF
CDR3 length: 14; D gene: TRBD2; clone size: -; J gene: TRBJ2-1; V gene: TRBV19; CDR3 DNA: TGTGCCAGTAGTCTTGGACTAGCTTACACTGAGCAGTTCTTC; CDR3 protein: CASSLGLAYTEQFF
CDR3 length: 16; D gene: TRBD1; clone size: -; J gene: TRBJ1-3; V gene: TRBV28; CDR3 DNA: TGTGCCAGCAGAGAAACAGGGGATTCGGGTGGAAACACCATATATTTT; CDR3 protein: CASRETGDSGGNTIYF
CDR3 length: 17; D gene: -; clone size: -; J gene: TRBJ2-2; V gene: TRBV19; CDR3 DNA: TGTGCCAGTAGTGTAGGGACGGCAAAGGGGGACACCGGGGAGCTGTTTTTT; CDR3 protein: CASSVGTAKGDTGELFF
CDR3 length: 16; D gene: TRBD1; clone size: once; J gene: TRBJ2-4; V gene: TRBV18; CDR3 DNA: TGTGCCAGCTCACCGGGACAGGGGATAGCCAAAAACATTCAGTACTTC; CDR3 protein: CASSPGQGIAKNIQYF
CDR3 length: 15; D gene: -; clone size: -; J gene: TRBJ1-5; V gene: TRBV6-5; CDR3 DNA: TGTGCCAGCAGGGACATGCGGGGGTCTGGACAGCCCCAGCATTTT; CDR3 protein: CASRDMRGSGQPQHF
CDR3 length: 13; D gene: -; clone size: -; J gene: TRBJ1-1; V gene: TRBV4-1; CDR3 DNA: TGCGCCAGCAGCCCGGGTAGCGACACTGAAGCTTTCTTT; CDR3 protein: CASSPGSDTEAFF
CDR3 length: 17; D gene: TRBD2; clone size: -; J gene: TRBJ2-3; V gene: TRBV5-4; CDR3 DNA: TGTGCCAGCAGCTTGGCTCTAGCGGGGGTCCTCACAGATACGCAGTATTTT; CDR3 protein: CASSLALAGVLTDTQYF
CDR3 length: 13; D gene: -; clone size: -; J gene: TRBJ2-5; V gene: TRBV18; CDR3 DNA: TGTGCCAGCTCACCCAGGAATCAAGAGACCCAGTACTTC; CDR3 protein: CASSPRNQETQYF
CDR3 length: 16; D gene: TRBD1; clone size: -; J gene: TRBJ1-4; V gene: TRBV6-1; CDR3 DNA: TGTGCCAGCAGTGAAGAGGGGGCCGGAACTAATGAAAAACTGTTTTTT; CDR3 protein: CASSEEGAGTNEKLFF
CDR3 length: 16; D gene: TRBD1; clone size: -; J gene: TRBJ1-2; V gene: TRBV6-5; CDR3 DNA: TGTGCCAGCAGTTCCGGACAGGGGGTCTTTAACTATGGCTACACCTTC; CDR3 protein: CASSSGQGVFNYGYTF
CDR3 length: 15; D gene: TRBD1; clone size: -; J gene: TRBJ2-3; V gene: TRBV24-1; CDR3 DNA: TGTGCCACCAGTGATTTGACAGGGGATCAAGATACGCAGTATTTT; CDR3 protein: CATSDLTGDQDTQYF
CDR3 length: 14; D gene: -; clone size: -; J gene: TRBJ1-2; V gene: TRBV24-1; CDR3 DNA: TGTGCCACCAGTGATTCCCCCCAGAACTATGGCTACACCTTC; CDR3 protein: CATSDSPQNYGYTF
CDR3 length: 15; D gene: -; clone size: -; J gene: TRBJ2-2; V gene: TRBV7-9; CDR3 DNA: TGTGCCAGCAGTCGAGCCAGGGGGAACACCGGGGAGCTGTTTTTT; CDR3 protein: CASSRARGNTGELFF
CDR3 length: 14; D gene: -; clone size: -; J gene: TRBJ2-1; V gene: TRBV7-9; CDR3 DNA: TGTGCCAGCAGCTTGGCAGGAACCCACAATGAGCAGTTCTTC; CDR3 protein: CASSLAGTHNEQFF
CDR3 length: 15; D gene: TRBD2; clone size: -; J gene: TRBJ2-1; V gene: TRBV5-1; CDR3 DNA: TGCGCCAGCAGCATCGGACTAGCGTCCTACAATGAGCAGTTCTTC; CDR3 protein: CASSIGLASYNEQFF
CDR3 length: 13; D gene: TRBD1; clone size: -; J gene: TRBJ1-1; V gene: TRBV18; CDR3 DNA: TGTGCCAGCTCTGACAGGGGAAACACTGAAGCTTTCTTT; CDR3 protein: CASSDRGNTEAFF
CDR3 length: 15; D gene: -; clone size: -; J gene: TRBJ1-6; V gene: TRBV21-1; CDR3 DNA: TGTGCCAGCAGCTGCAAGGACAGGGGGAATTCACCCCTCCACTTT; CDR3 protein: CASSCKDRGNSPLHF
CDR3 length: 13; D gene: -; clone size: -; J gene: TRBJ1-5; V gene: TRBV6-5; CDR3 DNA: TGTGCCAGCAGTTGGGGAGGTGGCCAGCCCCAGCATTTT; CDR3 protein: CASSWGGGQPQHF
CDR3 length: 15; D gene: TRBD1; clone size: -; J gene: TRBJ1-6; V gene: TRBV6-5; CDR3 DNA: TGTGCCAGCAGCAATTGGGGGACAGGGGATTTATCCCTCCACTTT; CDR3 protein: CASSNWGTGDLSLHF
CDR3 length: 11; D gene: -; clone size: -; J gene: TRBJ2-1; V gene: TRBV29-1; CDR3 DNA: TGCAGCGTTGATCCCGGGAATGAGCAGTTCTTC; CDR3 protein: CSVDPGNEQFF
CDR3 length: 14; D gene: -; clone size: -; J gene: TRBJ1-5; V gene: TRBV6-5; CDR3 DNA: TGTGCCAGCAGTTCTACAGGCCGGGGGCAGCCCCAGCATTTT; CDR3 protein: CASSSTGRGQPQHF
CDR3 length: 14; D gene: -; clone size: few; J gene: TRBJ1-2; V gene: TRBV7-9; CDR3 DNA: TGTGCCAGCAGCTTAGTACAGGCCCAGGGGGGCTACACCTTC; CDR3 protein: CASSLVQAQGGYTF
CDR3 length: 16; D gene: TRBD1; clone size: -; J gene: TRBJ1-2; V gene: TRBV24-1; CDR3 DNA: TGTGCCACCAGTGACACCGGGACAGACACTTTCTATGGCTACACCTTC; CDR3 protein: CATSDTGTDTFYGYTF
CDR3 length: 17; D gene: TRBD2; clone size: -; J gene: TRBJ2-2; V gene: TRBV7-9; CDR3 DNA: TGTGCCAGCAGCCGCCGGCTAGCGGTTAAGAACACCGGGGAGCTGTTTTTT; CDR3 protein: CASSRRLAVKNTGELFF
CDR3 length: 11; D gene: TRBD2; clone size: -; J gene: TRBJ2-5; V gene: TRBV20-1; CDR3 DNA: TGCAGTGCTTCAGCGGGGGAGACCCAGTACTTC; CDR3 protein: CSASAGETQYF